This T cell receptor beta chain is from a study of cytomegalovirus exposure and HLA in healthy donors. Background on the study: Falling in the Caucasian-associated ancestry cluster were roughly 86% of approximately 410 genotyped donors.

Germline V gene sequence: CDR1 MNHEY, CDR2 SMNVEV (reference sequence). J was trimmed by 6 bases and V by 5 bases; bases with no gene match: 12. There are 15 residues in the CDR3. PCR employed 60 Vbeta and 13 Jbeta primers. Generated by immunoSEQ multiplex PCR, the TCRdb table keeps only in-frame clones and is missing some. Of approximately 72,000 clones listed, 66% are singletons. Input material: PBMCs. The receptor was isolated from a man in his forties in good health and CMV-seropositive. The chain employs TRBV27 and TRBJ1-1, with 7 bases matching TRBD1. The CDR3 DNA follows: TGTGCCAGCAGTCCCCGTGAGGGCAGGGGGTCTGAAGCTTTCTTT. Translating it yields CASSPREGRGSEAFF.